The clone carrying this T cell receptor beta chain was recorded a few times. The antigen remains undetermined. The length of the CDR3 is 13 residues. Germline V gene sequence: CDR1 DFQATT, CDR2 SNEGSKA (reference sequence). The V end was cut by 5 bases, the J end by 7 bases, with 18 bases between. The record originates from a study of post-analysis software for immune sequencing data. Unique molecular identifiers were carried by the TCR beta cDNA libraries. Via MiXCR, TCRdb re-called the PCR reads, giving one row per CDR3 protein. The top ten hold roughly 4.9% of the sample, which has 700,000 to 900,000 distinct CDR3 sequences, 46% seen once. Study results and caveats: Compared with controls, patients showed significantly lower normalized Chao1 diversity. Pronounced co-clustering by F measure was evident among identically batched samples. About 5 TRBV segments occurring more often in patients than controls included TRBV5-6, TRBV5-1 and TRBV20-1.

This sequence joins TRBV20-1 and TRBJ2-7, with D perhaps given as TRBD1 or TRBD2 (5 bases each). Sequenced input: blood. This TCR was sampled from a girl aged 10-17 years with multiple sclerosis. CDR3 in amino acids: CSASPRSGPEQYF. The CDR3 bases are TGCAGTGCTTCTCCGAGATCGGGGCCGGAGCAGTACTTC.